The 24 T cell receptor beta chains presented below share a single source sample, sequenced in a study of cytomegalovirus exposure and HLA in healthy donors. Both 60 Vbeta primers and 13 Jbeta primers went into the PCR. Some clones are missing from TCRdb's copy, which holds only in-frame ones; the method was immunoSEQ multiplex PCR. The sample records approximately 130,000 clones, around 85% being singletons. The sequenced material came from PBMCs. The receptors shown here come from a woman in her 30s in good health and CMV-seropositive.

The J gene is TRBJ2-7, the V gene TRBV27, with 10 bases identical to TRBD1. V shed 5 bases and J 6 bases; nucleotides not matched to a gene: 7. Germline loops: CDR1 MNHEY, CDR2 SMNVEV (reference sequence). The length of the CDR3 is 14 residues. This CDR3 is CASSPGTGVGEQYF. The CDR3 bases are TGTGCCAGCAGTCCCGGGACAGGGGTAGGCGAGCAGTACTTC.

The V and J genes are TRBV27 and TRBJ2-5; 14 positions agree with TRBD2. Trimming took 5 bases from V and 5 from J; bases not matched to a gene: 7. The CDR3 contains 16 residues. CDR1 is MNHEY and CDR2 is SMNVEV in the germline V gene (reference sequence). The CDR3 nucleotides are TGTGCCAGCAGTCCCGGGACTAGCGGGAGAGGGGAGACCCAGTACTTC. It codes for CASSPGTSGRGETQYF.

The CDR3 DNA follows: TGTGCCAGCGCTGGATGGGCGAACACTGAAGCTTTCTTT. Amino acids: CASAGWANTEAFF. The J gene is TRBJ1-1, the V gene TRBV6-1, with D hard to call. Trimming stripped 8 bases from V and 1 base from J, with 11 bases between. The CDR3 is made up of 13 amino acids. Per the germline V gene, CDR1 is MNHNS and CDR2 is SASEGT.

In regard to this clone: The junction shows a germline mismatch at one end, possibly a read error. V gene TRBV7-7 combines with J gene TRBJ2-1, with TRBD1 identical over 9 bases. The V gene's germline CDR1 is SSHAT and CDR2 FNYEAQ (reference sequence). CDR3 length equals 15 residues. The CDR3 nucleotides read TGTGCTAGCAGCTTAGGGTCTACAGGGGGCCATGAGCAGTTCTTC. Translation: CASSLGSTGGHEQFF.

This chain links TRBV4-2 with TRBJ2-3; 9 positions match TRBD2. There are 17 residues in the CDR3. Germline V lookup: CDR1 LGHNA, CDR2 YNFKEQ. Trimming removed 0 bases from V and 0 bases from J; junction bases left unmatched: 4. In DNA form, the CDR3 reads TGTGCCAGCAGCCAAGAGTCTAGCGGGGCTAGCACAGATACGCAGTATTTT. Its protein product is CASSQESSGASTDTQYF.

In this sample, this clone turned up a few times. The junction differs from germline at one of its ends, possibly a read error. The V gene is TRBV7-9, the J gene TRBJ2-7; maybe TRBD2 (6 bases). Germline V gene lookup returns CDR1 SEHNR and CDR2 FQNEAQ (reference sequence). The CDR3 spans 16 residues. The CDR3 protein is CSSTPRGTGSSYEQYF. The CDR3 DNA sequence: TGTTCCAGCACCCCTCGGGGGACTGGAAGCTCCTACGAGCAGTACTTC.

The rearrangement joins TRBV30 to TRBJ2-3; 9 nucleotides align to TRBD2. The CDR3 is 13 amino acids. CDR1 GTSNPN and CDR2 SVGIG come from the germline V gene (reference sequence). Trimming cost V 5 bases and J 4 bases; bases outside gene matches: 4. CDR3 region: CAWGAGGADTQYF. In DNA, the CDR3 is TGTGCCTGGGGAGCGGGGGGTGCAGATACGCAGTATTTT.

The chain uses TRBV5-6 and TRBJ2-7, with D maybe TRBD2 (6 bases). Deletions cut 0 bases from V and 3 bases from J, with 7 bases between. The CDR3 extends over 13 amino acids. Germline V gene sequence: CDR1 SGHDT, CDR2 YYEEEE. The CDR3 region has the DNA TGTGCCAGCAGCTTGGGGGGGGACTACGAGCAGTACTTC. This translates into CASSLGGDYEQYF.

The genes are TRBV9 and TRBJ2-5; 8 bases line up with TRBD2. Trimming took 2 bases from V and 5 from J; bases not matched to a gene: 5. CDR3 length: 14 amino acids. In germline, CDR1 is SGDLS, CDR2 YYNGEE. The chain's CDR3 is CASSVGGAWETQYF. The CDR3 nucleotides are TGTGCCAGCAGCGTCGGGGGGGCCTGGGAGACCCAGTACTTC.

The sample holds a few counts of this clone. The chain carries TRBV4-1 and TRBJ1-5; TRBD1 matches at 9 bases. The trim removed 0 bases at V and 6 bases at J, leaving 6 bases unmatched. CDR3 size: 16 residues. Per the germline V gene, CDR1 is MGHRA and CDR2 is YSYEKL. The DNA of the CDR3 is TGCGCCAGCAGCCAAGATCAAGGACAGGGGACTCAGCCCCAGCATTTT. As protein: CASSQDQGQGTQPQHF.

The chain has TRBV4-2 and TRBJ1-5; D remains ambiguous. CDR3 length: 17 amino acids. The germline CDR1 and CDR2 sequences are LGHNA and YNFKEQ. Deletions cut 0 bases from V and 0 bases from J, with 12 bases between. CDR3 coding DNA: TGTGCCAGCAGCCAAGATGGGAGGATATATAGCAATCAGCCCCAGCATTTT. Its translation is CASSQDGRIYSNQPQHF.

The rearrangement joins TRBV5-5 to TRBJ1-5; D ambiguous. CDR3 length equals 13 residues. CDR1 is SGHKS and CDR2 is YYEKEE in the germline V gene (reference sequence). V dropped 2 bases and J dropped 2 bases, with 5 bases sitting between them. This chain's CDR3 is CASSLIGNQPQHF. CDR3 coding DNA: TGTGCCAGCAGCTTAATAGGCAATCAGCCCCAGCATTTT.

This clone was detected once. The chain employs TRBV4-1 and TRBJ1-5; D is undetermined. CDR1 and CDR2 from the germline V gene are MGHRA and YSYEKL. V was trimmed by 3 bases and J by 0 bases, leaving 9 bases between them. The CDR3 is 15 amino acids. This CDR3 reads CASSQVENSNQPQHF. CDR3 DNA sequence: TGCGCCAGCAGCCAGGTCGAGAATAGCAATCAGCCCCAGCATTTT.

The J gene is TRBJ2-7, the V gene TRBV7-9; 8 bases are shared with TRBD2. The CDR3 extends over 14 amino acids. Germline V gene data show CDR1 as SEHNR and CDR2 as FQNEAQ (reference sequence). Unmatched junction bases numbered 9, after V lost 5 bases and J lost 6 bases. CDR3 DNA: TGTGCCAGCAGCCAAAGGGGGAGCGGGGGCGAGCAGTACTTC. This translates into CASSQRGSGGEQYF.

This clone was detected a few times. The gene calls are TRBV9 and TRBJ1-1, with D uncertain. Germline CDR1 and CDR2: SGDLS and YYNGEE. This CDR3 comprises 14 residues. Between the trimmed V and J ends, which lost 2 bases and 3 bases, there was a span of 11 bases. In nucleotides, the CDR3 is TGTGCCAGCAGCGTCGGGTCATTGGACACTGAAGCTTTCTTT. Its translation: CASSVGSLDTEAFF.

J is TRBJ1-6 and V is TRBV11-2; 7 positions agree with TRBD1. Germline lookup yields CDR1 SGHAT and CDR2 FQNNGV. Unmatched junction bases numbered 10, after V lost 5 bases and J lost 0 bases. The CDR3 extends over 18 amino acids. CDR3 nucleotide sequence: TGTGCCAGCAGCCGAGGACAGGTCGAGAGCTCCTATAATTCACCCCTCCACTTT. Protein product: CASSRGQVESSYNSPLHF.

The chain is built from TRBV4-1 and TRBJ2-3; D may be TRBD2 (5 bases). This CDR3 is built from 15 residues. In germline, CDR1 is MGHRA, CDR2 YSYEKL. Trimming stripped 4 bases from V and 3 bases from J, with 14 bases between. CDR3 residues: CASSPWESGTDTQYF. As DNA, the CDR3 is TGCGCCAGCAGCCCGTGGGAGTCTGGGACAGATACGCAGTATTTT.

The chain's CDR3 is CASSPLRDSSYNEQFF. CDR3 nucleotide sequence: TGTGCCAGCAGCCCCCTCCGCGATAGCTCCTACAATGAGCAGTTCTTC. V gene TRBV9 combines with J gene TRBJ2-1; the D is unclear. From germline, CDR1 is SGDLS and CDR2 YYNGEE. The V end lost 4 bases, the J end lost 0 bases, and 14 bases lay between the germline ends. The CDR3 runs to 16 residues.

This clone was found a few times. This chain connects TRBV28 to TRBJ1-2; D remains ambiguous. This CDR3 spans 15 amino acids. The germline CDR1 and CDR2 sequences are MDHEN and SYDVKM. The V end was cut by 8 bases, the J end by 2 bases, with 18 bases between. The DNA of the CDR3 is TGTGCCAGCCGCCCCCTCGGGGTATCGAACTATGGCTACACCTTC. Amino acid sequence: CASRPLGVSNYGYTF.

This clone was recorded only once. The genes are TRBV7-9 and TRBJ1-1; D is undetermined. V lost 4 bases and J 3 bases, leaving 9 bases between the germline ends. The CDR3 spans 13 residues. Germline CDR1 SEHNR, CDR2 FQNEAQ (reference sequence). CDR3 bases: TGTGCCAGCAGCTACTCGTTGTACACTGAAGCTTTCTTT. Translated: CASSYSLYTEAFF. Filled out from reference TRBV7-9 and TRBJ1-1, the complete variable domain reads DTGVSQNPRHKITKRGQNVTFRCDPISEHNRLYWYRQTLGQGPEFLTYFQNEAQLEKSRLLSDRFSAERPKGSFSTLEIQRTEQGDSAMYLCASSYSLYTEAFFGQGTRLTVV.

The rearrangement uses TRBV9 and TRBJ2-5; no reliable D call. The V gene's germline CDR1 is SGDLS and CDR2 YYNGEE. The CDR3 sequence is 15 residues long. V lost 0 bases to trimming and J lost 5 bases, with 14 bases between them. The CDR3 DNA is TGTGCCAGCAGCGTAGCGGATTGGTCCGGGGAGACCCAGTACTTC. Its translation: CASSVADWSGETQYF. Full variable domain (remainder filled in from reference TRBV9 and TRBJ2-5): DSGVTQTPKHLITATGQRVTLRCSPRSGDLSVYWYQQSLDQGLQFLIQYYNGEERAKGNILERFSAQQFPDLHSELNLSSLELGDSALYFCASSVADWSGETQYFGPGTRLLVL.

The chain combines TRBV5-1 with TRBJ2-5; 7 bases line up with TRBD2. This CDR3 is 15 amino acids long. Trimming cost V 2 bases and J 0 bases; bases outside gene matches: 4. Germline V gene lookup returns CDR1 SGHRS and CDR2 YFSETQ. The CDR3 is CASSFGGTYQETQYF. The CDR3 DNA sequence: TGCGCCAGCAGCTTCGGGGGGACGTACCAAGAGACCCAGTACTTC.

The chain combines TRBV4-1 with TRBJ2-7, with 10 bases that match TRBD2. CDR1 and CDR2 (germline): MGHRA, YSYEKL. This CDR3 region has 17 residues. V gave up 1 base and J gave up 7 bases; unmatched junction bases: 13. CDR3 sequence reads: CASSQVPAGGPDREQYF. The CDR3 nucleotides are TGCGCCAGCAGCCAAGTTCCAGCGGGAGGGCCTGATAGGGAGCAGTACTTC.

The chain has TRBV28 and TRBJ2-7, with D unresolved. With 3 bases removed from V and 0 bases from J, the gap between germline ends came to 3 bases. CDR1 and CDR2 from the germline V gene are MDHEN and SYDVKM. The CDR3 is 12 amino acids. The chain's CDR3 is CASSFLSYEQYF. The CDR3 DNA sequence: TGTGCCAGCAGTTTTCTCTCCTACGAGCAGTACTTC.